This T cell receptor beta chain was identified during a study of T cell responses to AZD1222 COVID-19 vaccine. Across the study: Second doses were pooled across both intervals (about 4 or about 12 weeks).

This clone came up a few times. Its antigen remains unidentified. TCRdb's table, derived via immunoSEQ multiplex PCR, lists solely in-frame clones and lacks some. This table has some 140,000 clones, about 92% appearing once. This CDR3 is built from 16 residues. CDR1 is LGHNA, CDR2 YNFKEQ, per germline. V shed 5 bases, J shed 2 bases, and the junction held 4 bases outside the gene matches. Findings and limits, study-wide: Dominant at 160-218 and 743-854, vaccine-associated CD4 TCRs also spanned spike. Repertoire sampling happened only post peak T cell response. Unmutated regions of variants are reportedly targeted by nearly half of spike-specific TCRs.

J is TRBJ2-1 and V is TRBV4-2; 12 positions agree with TRBD2. The receptor was derived from an adult in good health. Material: peripheral blood, obtained on day 0 of AZD1222 vaccination. The CDR3 region is CASSSRTSGAYNEQFF. CDR3 bases: TGTGCCAGCAGCTCCCGGACTAGCGGGGCCTACAATGAGCAGTTCTTC.